This record concerns one T cell receptor (beta chain) sequence. No antigen is known for it. TCRdb reprocessed the 5' RACE reads with MiXCR, giving one entry per CDR3 protein. The sample consists of about 570,000 distinct CDR3 sequences, 9.5% to 10% of them appearing once. The data are from a study of identical twins. Findings of the study overall: Out-of-frame alpha sequences common to twins exhibited a surplus of low generation probability. Monozygotic twin pairs showed more out-of-frame TCR alpha sharing than models estimated. Cross-sectional statistical analysis was relied on for the conclusions, without the same donors being followed.

CDR1 and CDR2 from the germline V gene are SGHRS and YFSETQ. With 4 bases clipped from V and 0 bases from J, the junction kept 7 bases outside the gene matches. The CDR3 extends over 16 amino acids. Separately, the same data were catalogued under a study of yellow fever vaccine responses in identical twins. That paper notes: Twins reportedly mounted vaccine T cell responses that seemed partly convergent, partly personalized.

The chain recombines TRBV5-1 with TRBJ2-1; 7 nucleotides agree with TRBD2. The sequencing input was PBMCs. The TCR sequence derives from a woman aged 18-30 years in good health. In DNA, the CDR3 is TGCGCCAGCAGCCTCCAGCGGGATACCTCCTACAATGAGCAGTTCTTC. This translates into CASSLQRDTSYNEQFF.